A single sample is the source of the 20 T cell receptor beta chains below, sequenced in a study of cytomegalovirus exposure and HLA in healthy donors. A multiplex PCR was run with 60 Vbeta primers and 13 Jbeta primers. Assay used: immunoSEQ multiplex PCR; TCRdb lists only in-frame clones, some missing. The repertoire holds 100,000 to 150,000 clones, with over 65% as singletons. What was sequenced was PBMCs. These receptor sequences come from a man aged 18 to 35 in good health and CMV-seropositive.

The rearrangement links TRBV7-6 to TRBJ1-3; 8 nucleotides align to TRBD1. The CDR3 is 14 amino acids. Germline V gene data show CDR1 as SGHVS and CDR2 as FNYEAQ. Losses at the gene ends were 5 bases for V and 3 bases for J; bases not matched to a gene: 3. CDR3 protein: CASSPDRGGNTIYF. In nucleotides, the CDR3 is TGTGCCAGCAGCCCCGACAGGGGTGGAAACACCATATATTTT.

The CDR3 nucleotides read TGTGCCAGCAGCGGGGGGGACCGGGAGGAGCAGTTCTTC. Translation: CASSGGDREEQFF. The V gene is TRBV9, the J gene TRBJ2-1, with D possibly matching TRBD2 (6 bases). Between the trimmed V and J ends, which lost 3 bases and 10 bases, there was a span of 14 bases. Germline assignment: CDR1 SGDLS and CDR2 YYNGEE. The CDR3 spans 13 residues.

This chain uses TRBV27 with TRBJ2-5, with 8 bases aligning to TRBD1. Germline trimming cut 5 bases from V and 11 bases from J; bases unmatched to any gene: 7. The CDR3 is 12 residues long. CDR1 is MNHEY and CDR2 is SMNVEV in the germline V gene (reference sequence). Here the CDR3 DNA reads TGTGCCAGCAGTGGACAGGGTAAACAGCAGTACTTC. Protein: CASSGQGKQQYF.

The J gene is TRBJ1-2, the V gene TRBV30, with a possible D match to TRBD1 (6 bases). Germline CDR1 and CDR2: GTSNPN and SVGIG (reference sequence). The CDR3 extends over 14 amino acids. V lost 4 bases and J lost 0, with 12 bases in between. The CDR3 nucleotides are TGTGCCTGGATGGGGACAAGAGCTAACTATGGCTACACCTTC. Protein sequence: CAWMGTRANYGYTF.

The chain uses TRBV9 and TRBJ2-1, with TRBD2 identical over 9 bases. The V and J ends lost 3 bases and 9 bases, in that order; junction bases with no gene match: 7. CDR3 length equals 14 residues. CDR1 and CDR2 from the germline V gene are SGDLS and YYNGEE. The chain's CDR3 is CASSAGGTSSEQFF. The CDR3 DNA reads TGTGCCAGCAGCGCCGGTGGGACTAGCTCTGAGCAGTTCTTC.

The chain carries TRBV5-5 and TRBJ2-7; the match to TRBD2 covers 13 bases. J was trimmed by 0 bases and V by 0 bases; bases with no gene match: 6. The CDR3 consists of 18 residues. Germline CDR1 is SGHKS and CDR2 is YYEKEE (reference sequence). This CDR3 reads CASSLELAGGPPSYEQYF. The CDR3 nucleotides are TGTGCCAGCAGCTTGGAACTAGCGGGGGGGCCGCCCTCCTACGAGCAGTACTTC.

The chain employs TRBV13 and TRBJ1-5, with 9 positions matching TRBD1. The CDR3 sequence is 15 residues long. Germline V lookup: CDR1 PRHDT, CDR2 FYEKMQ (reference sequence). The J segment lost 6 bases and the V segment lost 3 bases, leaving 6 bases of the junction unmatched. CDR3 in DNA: TGTGCCAGCAGCTTGGGACAGGGATTAGGTCAGCCCCAGCATTTT. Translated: CASSLGQGLGQPQHF.

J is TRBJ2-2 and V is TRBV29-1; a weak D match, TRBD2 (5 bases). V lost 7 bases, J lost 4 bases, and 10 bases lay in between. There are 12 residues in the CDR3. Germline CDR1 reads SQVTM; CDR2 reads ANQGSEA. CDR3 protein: CSGIRGTGELFF. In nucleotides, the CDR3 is TGCAGCGGCATCCGGGGCACCGGGGAGCTGTTTTTT.

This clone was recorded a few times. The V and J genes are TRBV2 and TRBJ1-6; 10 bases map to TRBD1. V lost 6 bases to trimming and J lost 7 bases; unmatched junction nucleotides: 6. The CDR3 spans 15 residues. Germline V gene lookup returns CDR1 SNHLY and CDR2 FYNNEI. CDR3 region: CASRTGGAWNSPLHF. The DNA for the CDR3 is TGTGCCAGCAGGACAGGGGGCGCCTGGAATTCACCCCTCCACTTT.

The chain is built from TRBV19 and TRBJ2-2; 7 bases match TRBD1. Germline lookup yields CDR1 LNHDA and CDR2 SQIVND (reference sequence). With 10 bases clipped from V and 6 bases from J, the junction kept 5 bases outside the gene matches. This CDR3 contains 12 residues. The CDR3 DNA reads TGTGCCACCACAGGGGTTCCCGGGGAGCTGTTTTTT. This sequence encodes CATTGVPGELFF.

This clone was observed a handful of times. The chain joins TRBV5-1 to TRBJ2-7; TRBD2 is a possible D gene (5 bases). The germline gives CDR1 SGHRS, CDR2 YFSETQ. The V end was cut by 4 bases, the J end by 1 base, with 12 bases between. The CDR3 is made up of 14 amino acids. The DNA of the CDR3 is TGCGCCAGCAGCATTTCTGGCGGGTCCTACGAGCAGTACTTC. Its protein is CASSISGGSYEQYF.

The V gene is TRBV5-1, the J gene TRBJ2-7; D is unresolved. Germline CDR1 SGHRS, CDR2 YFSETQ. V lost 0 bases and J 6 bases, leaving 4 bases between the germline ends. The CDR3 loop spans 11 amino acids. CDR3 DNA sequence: TGCGCCAGCAGCTTGGCATCCGAGCAGTACTTC. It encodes CASSLASEQYF.

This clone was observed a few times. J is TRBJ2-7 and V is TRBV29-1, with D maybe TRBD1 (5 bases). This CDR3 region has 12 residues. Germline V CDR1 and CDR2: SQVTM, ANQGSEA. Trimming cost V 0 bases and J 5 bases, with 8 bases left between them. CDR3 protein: CSVEDTGNEQYF. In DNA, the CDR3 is TGCAGCGTTGAAGACACAGGCAACGAGCAGTACTTC.

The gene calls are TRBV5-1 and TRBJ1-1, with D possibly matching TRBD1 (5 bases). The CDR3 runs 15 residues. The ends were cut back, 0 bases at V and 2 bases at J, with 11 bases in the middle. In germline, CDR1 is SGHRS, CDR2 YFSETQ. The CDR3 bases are TGCGCCAGCAGCTTGGAGGAGGGACCCAACACTGAAGCTTTCTTT. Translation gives CASSLEEGPNTEAFF.

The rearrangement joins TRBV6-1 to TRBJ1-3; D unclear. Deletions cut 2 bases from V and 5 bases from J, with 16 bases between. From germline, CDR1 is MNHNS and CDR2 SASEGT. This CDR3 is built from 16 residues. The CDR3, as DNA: TGTGCCAGCAGTGAATTTTATGGAGGCTCCAGAAACACCATATATTTT. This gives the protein CASSEFYGGSRNTIYF.

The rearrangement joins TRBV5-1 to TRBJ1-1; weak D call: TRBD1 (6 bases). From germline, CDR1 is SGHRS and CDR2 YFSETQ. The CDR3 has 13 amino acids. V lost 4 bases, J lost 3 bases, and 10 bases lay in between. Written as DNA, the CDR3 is TGCGCCAGCAGCCCACCAGGGGACACTGAAGCTTTCTTT. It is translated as CASSPPGDTEAFF.

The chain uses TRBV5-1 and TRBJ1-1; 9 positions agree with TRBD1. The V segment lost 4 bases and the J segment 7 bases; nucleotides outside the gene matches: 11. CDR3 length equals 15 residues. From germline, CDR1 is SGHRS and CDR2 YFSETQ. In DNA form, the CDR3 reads TGCGCCAGCAGCATGGGGACAGGGAGTTTGGATGAAGCTTTCTTT. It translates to CASSMGTGSLDEAFF.

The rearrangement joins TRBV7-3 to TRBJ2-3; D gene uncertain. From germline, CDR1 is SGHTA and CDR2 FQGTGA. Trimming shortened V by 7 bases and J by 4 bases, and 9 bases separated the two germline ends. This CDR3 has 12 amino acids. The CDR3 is CASTDQADTQYF. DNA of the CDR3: TGTGCCAGCACCGATCAGGCAGATACGCAGTATTTT.

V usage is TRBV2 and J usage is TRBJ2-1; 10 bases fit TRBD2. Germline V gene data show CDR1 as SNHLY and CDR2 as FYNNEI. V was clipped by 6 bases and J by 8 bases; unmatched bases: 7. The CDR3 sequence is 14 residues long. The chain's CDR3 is CASRRAGGLDEQFF. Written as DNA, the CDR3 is TGTGCCAGCAGGCGAGCGGGGGGGCTGGATGAGCAGTTCTTC.

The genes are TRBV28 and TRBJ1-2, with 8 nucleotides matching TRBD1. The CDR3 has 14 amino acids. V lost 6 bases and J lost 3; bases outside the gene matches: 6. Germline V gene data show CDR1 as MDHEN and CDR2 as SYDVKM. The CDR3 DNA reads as TGTGCCAGCAGCACCGGGACAGGCCACTATGGCTACACCTTC. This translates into CASSTGTGHYGYTF.